The entry below describes one T cell receptor beta chain. It has no known antigen specificity. No base qualities exist here, and no much larger clone lies one base off it. The CDR3 goes from the cysteine to the phenylalanine over 14 residues. Of all the DNA, just the CDR3 is kept, 42 bases in frame from base 1. CDR1 and CDR2, looked up from the germline V gene (reference sequence), are PRHDT and FYEKMQ. V loses 5 bases of germline sequence and J loses 3 bases, and the interval between the two ends is 10 bases. In total, roughly 710 healthy bone marrow donors made up the cohort. At the time of sampling, every cohort member was nominally healthy, though immune exposures that went unrecorded were likely present. The donor was CMV seronegative and belonged to the group of around 400 seronegative cohort members. A peripheral blood sample was collected from each donor, and TCR beta sequencing was performed on peripheral blood mononuclear cells. The Qiagen DNeasy Blood Extraction Kit was used to extract genomic DNA from the blood cell samples.

The entry originates in a study of cytomegalovirus exposure and HLA in healthy donors (dated by TCRdb to the late 2010s). For the wider study: According to an earlier analysis of several hundred of the donors, about 179 million T cells yielded 117 million unique TCR beta sequences and approximately 300 Gb of sequence data. About 300 gigabases of sequencing data and 78 million or so unique TCR sequences were included in an early release covering about 700 HLA-typed donors. Among the roughly 380 genotyped donors, around 81% belonged to the genetic ancestry cluster associated with self-reported Caucasian donors. The study aimed to test whether cataloging public T cell receptors could reveal signatures of past pathogen exposure. The study profiled the T cell repertoires of more than 500 subjects by immunosequencing and related them to cytomegalovirus serostatus. A separate validation cohort of 100 to 150 different subjects was used in addition to the 666-subject first cohort. The study combined high-throughput TCR immunosequencing, statistical association of individual TCRs with disease status, and machine learning to predict cytomegalovirus infection status. A later analysis re-analyzed previously published TCR beta repertoires from 650 to 800 donors and added high-resolution HLA genotyping to study TCR occurrence patterns. Rather than using new phenotypic data, the later analysis identified candidate immune exposures from TCR beta sequences and from how often those sequences occurred across donors. An earlier analysis of fewer than 700 of the donors applied high-throughput TCR beta sequencing to assess whether each TCR beta V gene segment acted as functional or pseudogenic. Alongside the repertoire data, information on donor age, sex, ethnicity and CMV serostatus was compiled. Genome-wide SNP genotypes for about 65% of the roughly 670 donors were used in a later genetic analysis, which treated that subset as a discovery cohort. All discovery cohort repertoires had been generated on a single sequencing platform. HLA typing covered class I and class II loci at four-digit resolution. Typing coverage varied by locus: about 629-640 donors for A, B, C, DRB1 and DQB1; approximately 560 for DQA1; approximately 610 for DPA1; approximately 470 for DPB1. Several DR-DQ haplotypes were handled as single units for association and clustering, since linkage in the cohort was strong. Across 300 to 400 genotyped donors of the cohort, an average of approximately 220,000 unique TCR beta nucleotide sequences per donor were sequenced, and around 20% of those sequences were non-productive. Overall study results and their limits: In a later genetic analysis, a missense DCLRE1C variant was associated with V-gene and J-gene trimming of TCR beta chains, and the association was replicated in an independent cohort. The classifier was reported to diagnose cytomegalovirus status with high specificity and sensitivity in both the original and validation cohorts. A few of the identified cytomegalovirus-associated TCR beta chains were confirmed in vitro to be specific for cytomegalovirus antigens. A group of highly shared sequence variants was considered likely to be a technical artifact of the sequencing pipeline. Because counts were too low, more than 15 rarely observed V segments, including chromosome 9 orphons, were excluded from the earlier analysis of around 590 of the donors. According to a later analysis, TCR association rates differed among HLA loci, with DRB1 alleles showing the most associated TCRs and HLA-C alleles showing the fewest. At a false discovery rate of 0.05, a later analysis linked under 20,000 TCR beta sequences to specific HLA alleles. Only TCR beta chains were sequenced in this cohort, and the absence of alpha or paired-chain data limited detectable features. Some IMGT-functional V segments, including TRBV6-2 and TRBV6-3, could not be distinguished by the 87-base-pair reads and were therefore excluded. A later analysis reported that several top co-occurrence clusters appeared linked to parvovirus B19, influenza, CMV and Epstein-Barr virus. According to a later analysis, most CMV-associated TCR beta chains appeared to be HLA-restricted, and the HLA associations seemed to be driven largely by CMV exposure. According to a later genetic analysis, donors in an Asian-associated ancestry cluster had fewer N-insertions in productive TCRs than the approximately 700-donor mean. A further reported finding was that TCR beta sequences accurately predicted the HLA-A and HLA-B alleles for most subjects in the first cohort. Broadly in line with IMGT annotations, most TCR beta V segments showed up in productive rearrangements about 90% or about 30% of the time in an earlier analysis of around 600 of the donors. Because HLA typing was unavailable for some donors at each locus, only the typed subset was used in association tests. Linkage disequilibrium might explain the correlated functional status among segregating V segments, but an unknown experimental factor could not be excluded. A total of fewer than 200 TCR beta chains were listed by the study as associated with cytomegalovirus. Strong co-occurrence of HLA alleles, especially DR and DQ, made assigning TCR associations to individual alleles difficult. Sequencing depth was assumed to be roughly uniform across donors in the presence/absence analyses, though that assumption may not hold. Most TCR sequences were seen in very few donors, while some public TCRs were found in many individuals. Immune exposure information for the cohort was limited to CMV serostatus. The authors suggested that the approach could potentially be extended to other disease states and immunological phenotypes. In a later analysis, HLA-associated TCR beta chains showed more clonal expansion and lower generation probabilities than non-associated chains that were equally common.

Libraries were prepared through the immunoSEQ multiplex PCR assay. For the multiplex PCR, a mixture combining 60 forward primers for TCR Vbeta segments and 13 reverse primers for TCR Jbeta segments was used. The CDR3 region of rearranged TCR beta genes was amplified from genomic DNA with a multiplex PCR assay. Amplified TCR beta libraries were sequenced as 87-base-pair reads on the Illumina HiSeq System. Regarding the original processing steps: In a later analysis, approximately 74 million unique TCR beta chains were counted across the roughly 610 repertoires, and approximately 11 million of these chains were shared by at least two donors. To remove PCR and sequencing errors, raw reads were error-corrected and collapsed into unique sequences using a nearest-neighbor algorithm that merged closely related sequences. V, D and J gene segments were assigned by aligning CDR3 sequences to IMGT reference sequences. Each retained sequence needed at least a six-nucleotide match to both a V gene segment and a J gene segment. A rearrangement counted as productive if the CDR3 had no stop codons and remained in frame with V and J, and every other rearrangement counted as non-productive. Following IMGT convention, CDR3 was defined as the stretch from the second conserved V-encoded cysteine to the conserved J-encoded phenylalanine. The earlier analysis of 587 of the donors excluded sequences that lacked an unambiguous match to a single V gene segment. In an earlier analysis of 450 to 700 of the donors, V segments were called functional above 56.7% productive rearrangements and were called segregating when the between-donor standard deviation exceeded 5%. A statistical classification framework was built to diagnose cytomegalovirus status from the catalog of TCR beta chain sequences. A later analysis assigned V and J genes by comparing TCR nucleotide sequences with IMGT/GENE-DB human TR gene sequences. A later analysis assigned CDR3 sequences and most-parsimonious VDJ recombination scenarios with the TCRdist pipeline. In a later analysis, every TCR beta chain was defined by the combination of its CDR3 amino acid sequence and its V-gene family, and reads without a unique V-gene family were dropped. To address suspected cross-contamination and a sequencing artifact, a later analysis removed approximately 590 highly shared, low-generation-probability nucleotide sequences. In a later analysis, a clonal expansion index was calculated for each public chain from normalized within-repertoire ranks of inferred template counts. A later analysis computed generation probabilities with a VDJ recombination model fitted to out-of-frame rearrangements, and checked the results against IGoR. Hypergeometric tests were used in a later analysis to score TCR-TCR, TCR-HLA and TCR-CMV co-occurrence, with a repertoire-size bias correction applied to the TCR pairs. To estimate false discovery rates, a later analysis permuted the HLA or CMV assignments 20 times. A later analysis grouped co-occurring TCRs with DBSCAN, adding TCRdist sequence similarity when clustering within HLA-allele-positive subsets. For co-occurrence clustering, repertoires with fewer than 30,000 or more than 120,000 public chains were excluded, along with roughly 5 repertoires with anomalous nucleotide sharing. TCRdb carries this immuneACCESS record with in-frame sequences only. Its versions omit some clonotypes, under half of them owing to an unresolved V gene in the studies checked, with the rest unexplained. The V and J calls and clone size come from that table; D and trimming were worked out from the DNA. The sample contains 150,000 to 200,000 clones, 80% to 85% of them found a single time. Around 1.3% of the sample comes from the top ten.

Here the chain combines TRBV13 and TRBJ1-4; there is no confident call for the D gene. Sequencing input: PBMCs. This receptor was taken from a boy between 2 and 10 years old in good health and CMV-seronegative. The nucleotide sequence reads as follows: TGTGCCAGCAGCCCCCACGGGTCTAATGAAAAACTGTTTTTT. Translated, this is CASSPHGSNEKLFF.